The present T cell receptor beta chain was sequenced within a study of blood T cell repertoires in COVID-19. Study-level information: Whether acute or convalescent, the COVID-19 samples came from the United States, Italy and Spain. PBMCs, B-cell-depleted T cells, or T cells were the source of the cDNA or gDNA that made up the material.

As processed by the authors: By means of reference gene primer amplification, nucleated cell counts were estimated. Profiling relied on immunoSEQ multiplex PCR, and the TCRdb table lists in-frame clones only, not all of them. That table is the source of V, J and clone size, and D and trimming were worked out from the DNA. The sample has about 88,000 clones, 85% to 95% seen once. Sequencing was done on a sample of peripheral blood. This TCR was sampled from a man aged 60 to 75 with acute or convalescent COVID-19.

The CDR3 region is CASEPGSAHNQPQHF. CDR3 in DNA: TGTGCCAGTGAGCCGGGTTCAGCGCACAATCAGCCCCAGCATTTT. This sequence joins TRBV19 and TRBJ1-5; D remains unclear. Germline CDR1 and CDR2: LNHDA and SQIVND (reference sequence). The CDR3 totals 15 residues. V lost 8 bases to trimming and J lost 3 bases, with 17 bases between them. The full variable domain, its missing parts supplied by reference TRBV19 and TRBJ1-5, is DGGITQSPKYLFRKEGQNVTLSCEQNLNHDAMYWYRQDPGQGLRLIYYSQIVNDFQKGDIAEGYSVSREKKESFPLTVTSAQKNPTAFYLCASEPGSAHNQPQHFGDGTRLSIL.